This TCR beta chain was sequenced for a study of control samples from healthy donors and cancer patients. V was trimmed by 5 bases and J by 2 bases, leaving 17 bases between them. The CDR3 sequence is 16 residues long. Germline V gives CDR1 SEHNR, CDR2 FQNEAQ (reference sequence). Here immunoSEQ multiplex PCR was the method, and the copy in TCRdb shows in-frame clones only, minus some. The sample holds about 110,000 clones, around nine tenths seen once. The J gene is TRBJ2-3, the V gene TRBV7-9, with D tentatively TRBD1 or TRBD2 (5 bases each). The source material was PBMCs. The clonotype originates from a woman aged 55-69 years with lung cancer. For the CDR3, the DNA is TGTGCCAGCAGCCCCGGGGCAGACCTACTCACAGATACGCAGTATTTT. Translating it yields CASSPGADLLTDTQYF.